The sequence of this T cell receptor beta chain was determined in a study of blood T cell repertoires in COVID-19. Across the whole study: Italy, Spain and the United States were the sources of the convalescent and acute COVID-19 samples. PBMCs, B-cell-depleted T cells, or T cells were the source of the cDNA or gDNA that made up the material.

The J segment lost 0 bases and the V segment lost 5 bases, leaving 9 bases of the junction unmatched. This CDR3 is built from 16 residues. The germline V gene has CDR1 SGHTA and CDR2 FQGNSA. Methods used by the authors: Reference gene primer amplification in the assay estimated nucleated cell counts. Clones were sequenced by immunoSEQ multiplex PCR, and TCRdb holds only the in-frame ones, with some missing. V and J calls and clone size come straight from that table; D and trimming were deduced from the DNA. This sample has 210,000 or so clones; around 82% occur once, and the top ten carry approximately 12%.

The clonotype comes from a woman in her 40s with acute or convalescent COVID-19. The sequencing sample was made of peripheral blood. The chain carries TRBV7-2 and TRBJ2-7; the match to TRBD2 covers 8 bases. The CDR3 nucleotides read TGTGCCAGCAGCCCGATCGGGGGGGCAAGCTCCTACGAGCAGTACTTC. Amino acid sequence: CASSPIGGASSYEQYF.